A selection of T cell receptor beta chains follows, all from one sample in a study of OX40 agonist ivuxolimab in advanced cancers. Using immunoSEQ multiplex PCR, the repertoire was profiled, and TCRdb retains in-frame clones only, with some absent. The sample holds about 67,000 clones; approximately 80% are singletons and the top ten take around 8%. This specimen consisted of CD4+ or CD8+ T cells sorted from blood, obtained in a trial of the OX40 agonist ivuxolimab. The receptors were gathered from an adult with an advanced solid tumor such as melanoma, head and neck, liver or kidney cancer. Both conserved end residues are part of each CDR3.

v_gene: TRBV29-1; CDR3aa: CSVGSTNGYTF
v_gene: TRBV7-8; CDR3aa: CASSLRTSGLYEQYF
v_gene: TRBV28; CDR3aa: CASSPGGDRGEKLFF
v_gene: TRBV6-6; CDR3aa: CASNPPGQGNYEQYF
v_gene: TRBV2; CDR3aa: CASSEQGDYGYTF
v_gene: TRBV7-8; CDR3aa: CASSFLDRGKAGANVLTF
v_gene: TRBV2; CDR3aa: CASSRTGPEKLFF
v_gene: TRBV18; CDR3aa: CASSGRASGDAAEGRTSPTGELFF
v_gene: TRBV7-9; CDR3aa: CASSSGTGDYSNQPQHF
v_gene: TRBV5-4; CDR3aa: CASSLDRATGELFF
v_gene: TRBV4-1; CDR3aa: CASSQDGRTEAFF
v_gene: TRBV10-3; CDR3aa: CAACEGSGNTIYF
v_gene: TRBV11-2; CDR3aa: CASSAQETQYF
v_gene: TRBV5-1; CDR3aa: CASRRDSNNEQFF
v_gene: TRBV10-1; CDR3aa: CASSEGVGQETQYF
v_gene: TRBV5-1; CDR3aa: CASSLGERGYTF
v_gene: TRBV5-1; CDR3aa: CASSLGARANYGYTF
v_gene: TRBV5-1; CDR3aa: CASSPGTGTNGELFF
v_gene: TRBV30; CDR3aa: CAWSERQGRGTEAFF
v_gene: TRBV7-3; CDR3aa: CASSLLGARDTEAFF
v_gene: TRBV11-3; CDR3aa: CASSLKGNTEAFF
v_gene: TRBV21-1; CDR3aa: CASAVRIGTGSYNEQFF
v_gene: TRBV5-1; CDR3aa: CASSSQGEGSPLHF
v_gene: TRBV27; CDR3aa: CASSPQGASNSPLHF
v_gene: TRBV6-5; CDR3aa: CASSPDRVTGYTF
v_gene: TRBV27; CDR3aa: CASSSLTGLYEQYF
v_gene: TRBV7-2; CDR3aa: CASSFSGHKAETQYF
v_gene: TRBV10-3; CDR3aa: CAISESGGGKLAYGYTF
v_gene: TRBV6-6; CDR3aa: CASRRTGGGNQPQHF
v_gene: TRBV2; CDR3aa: CASREGQHATNEKLFF
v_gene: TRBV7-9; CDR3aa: CASSLVVGADTQYF
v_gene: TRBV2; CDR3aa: CASRGTGGGNQPQHF
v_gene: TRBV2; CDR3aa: CASSGGFYNEQFF
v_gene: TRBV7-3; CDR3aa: CASSLSGDRGWETQYF
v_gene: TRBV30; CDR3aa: CAWSTVTTGPYTF
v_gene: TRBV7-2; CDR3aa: CASTYRGVGNTIYF
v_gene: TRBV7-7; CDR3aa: CASSNRPGPTYEQYF
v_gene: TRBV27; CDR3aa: CASRSEVGAYQETQYF
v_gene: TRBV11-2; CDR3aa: CASSLVAGGSYNEQFF
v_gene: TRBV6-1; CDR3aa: CASSEGSGTYNEQFF
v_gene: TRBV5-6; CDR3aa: CASSFASRTWPREAFF
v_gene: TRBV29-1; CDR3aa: CSVTDREGTNEQFF
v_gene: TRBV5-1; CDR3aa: CASSLIAGSNSPLHF
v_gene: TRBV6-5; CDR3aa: CASSFRGDSTDTQYF
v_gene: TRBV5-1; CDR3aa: CASSFGEPGYEQFF
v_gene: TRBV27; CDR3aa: CASRGGAGELFF
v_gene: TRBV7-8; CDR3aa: CASSPDRGNYGYTF
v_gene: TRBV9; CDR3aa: CASSVRSNQETQYF
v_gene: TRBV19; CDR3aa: CASDGQNQPQHF
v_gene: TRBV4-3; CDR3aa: CASSQDQFATNEKLFF
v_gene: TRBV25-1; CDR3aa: CASSERGLANTGELFF
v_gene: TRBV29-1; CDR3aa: CSVEGWDREHYGYTF